Listed below are T cell receptor beta chains from one sample, sequenced in a study of blood T cell repertoires in COVID-19. TCRdb's copy holds only in-frame clones and misses some; the assay was immunoSEQ multiplex PCR. The sample holds roughly 100,000 clones, roughly 92% seen once. The sample taken for sequencing was peripheral blood. The receptor source for this set is a woman between 50 and 59 years old with COVID-19, enrolled during active disease. Both conserved end residues are part of each CDR3. The D gene is left open where the match is weak. The size entry is marked missing in some rows and otherwise reads once, few, many or a size class.

V gene: TRBV27
clone size: -
D gene: TRBD2
J gene: TRBJ2-1
CDR3 protein: CASSALAGTNEQFF
CDR3 DNA: TGTGCCAGCTCAGCGCTAGCGGGGACTAATGAGCAGTTCTTC

V gene: TRBV7-2
clone size: -
D gene: -
J gene: TRBJ1-2
CDR3 protein: CASSLDASSNYGYTF
CDR3 DNA: TGTGCCAGCAGCTTAGACGCGTCCTCCAACTATGGCTACACCTTC

V gene: TRBV9
clone size: -
D gene: -
J gene: TRBJ1-2
CDR3 protein: CASSVGPEKSF
CDR3 DNA: TGTGCCAGCAGCGTAGGTCCCGAGAAGTCCTTC

V gene: TRBV18
clone size: -
D gene: -
J gene: TRBJ2-5
CDR3 protein: CASSLLASSQREETQYF
CDR3 DNA: TGTGCCAGCTCCCTCCTGGCCAGCTCTCAACGGGAAGAGACCCAGTACTTC

V gene: TRBV19
clone size: once
D gene: -
J gene: TRBJ2-2
CDR3 protein: CASSLGGVATGELFF
CDR3 DNA: TGTGCCAGTAGTCTCGGGGGTGTAGCCACCGGGGAGCTGTTTTTT

V gene: TRBV10-1
clone size: few
D gene: -
J gene: TRBJ1-5
CDR3 protein: CASVYSNQPQHF
CDR3 DNA: TGCGCCAGCGTGTATAGCAATCAGCCCCAGCATTTT

V gene: TRBV11-2
clone size: -
D gene: TRBD1
J gene: TRBJ1-2
CDR3 protein: CASSLVAGQGNYGYTF
CDR3 DNA: TGTGCCAGCAGCTTAGTGGCGGGACAGGGAAACTATGGCTACACCTTC

V gene: TRBV3-1/TRBV3-2
clone size: -
D gene: -
J gene: TRBJ2-1
CDR3 protein: CASSQDSDEQFF
CDR3 DNA: TGTGCCAGCAGCCAAGATTCGGATGAGCAGTTCTTC

V gene: TRBV5-4
clone size: -
D gene: -
J gene: TRBJ1-2
CDR3 protein: CASSLTRRGYTF
CDR3 DNA: TGTGCCAGCAGCTTGACGAGGCGTGGCTACACCTTC

V gene: TRBV5-1
clone size: -
D gene: -
J gene: TRBJ2-5
CDR3 protein: CASSSSGTLETQYF
CDR3 DNA: TGCGCCAGCAGCTCCTCGGGAACCTTGGAGACCCAGTACTTC

V gene: TRBV7-2
clone size: -
D gene: -
J gene: TRBJ1-5
CDR3 protein: CASSDSPSNQPQHF
CDR3 DNA: TGTGCCAGCAGCGACAGTCCTAGCAATCAGCCCCAGCATTTT

V gene: TRBV5-1
clone size: -
D gene: -
J gene: TRBJ2-5
CDR3 protein: CASSLAPTGFQETQYF
CDR3 DNA: TGCGCCAGCAGCTTGGCCCCCACGGGATTTCAAGAGACCCAGTACTTC

V gene: TRBV6-2/TRBV6-3
clone size: -
D gene: TRBD2
J gene: TRBJ2-5
CDR3 protein: CASSSPLSGGALETQYF
CDR3 DNA: TGTGCCAGCAGTTCCCCCCTAAGCGGGGGGGCCCTAGAGACCCAGTACTTC

V gene: TRBV30
clone size: -
D gene: TRBD1
J gene: TRBJ2-3
CDR3 protein: CAWSVGTGSTDTQYF
CDR3 DNA: TGTGCCTGGAGTGTAGGGACAGGGAGCACAGATACGCAGTATTTT

V gene: TRBV28
clone size: once
D gene: -
J gene: TRBJ1-4
CDR3 protein: CASSEGSNEKLFF
CDR3 DNA: TGTGCCAGCAGCGAGGGCAGCAATGAAAAACTGTTTTTT

V gene: TRBV12-3/TRBV12-4
clone size: -
D gene: -
J gene: TRBJ2-3
CDR3 protein: CASSFFNTQYF
CDR3 DNA: TGTGCCAGCAGTTTCTTTAATACGCAGTATTTT

V gene: TRBV5-1
clone size: -
D gene: TRBD2
J gene: TRBJ2-1
CDR3 protein: CASSLSGAAYNEQFF
CDR3 DNA: TGCGCCAGCAGCTTAAGCGGGGCCGCATACAATGAGCAGTTCTTC

V gene: TRBV27
clone size: -
D gene: -
J gene: TRBJ2-1
CDR3 protein: CASSFSGAPDNEQFF
CDR3 DNA: TGTGCCAGCAGTTTTTCAGGGGCCCCCGACAATGAGCAGTTCTTC

V gene: TRBV3-1/TRBV3-2
clone size: few
D gene: TRBD1
J gene: TRBJ2-7
CDR3 protein: CASSHPGQGINEQYF
CDR3 DNA: TGTGCCAGCAGTCACCCGGGACAGGGAATCAACGAGCAGTACTTC

V gene: TRBV28
clone size: -
D gene: TRBD1
J gene: TRBJ1-5
CDR3 protein: CASSIVQGRGQPQHF
CDR3 DNA: TGTGCCAGCAGCATCGTACAGGGGAGAGGTCAGCCCCAGCATTTT

V gene: TRBV27
clone size: -
D gene: -
J gene: TRBJ1-1
CDR3 protein: CASSLTPGHLNTEAFF
CDR3 DNA: TGTGCCAGCAGTCTAACACCGGGACACCTGAACACTGAAGCTTTCTTT

V gene: TRBV13
clone size: -
D gene: TRBD1
J gene: TRBJ2-3
CDR3 protein: CASSPQTGASTDTQYF
CDR3 DNA: TGTGCCAGCAGCCCCCAGACAGGGGCCTCTACAGATACGCAGTATTTT

V gene: TRBV27
clone size: -
D gene: TRBD1
J gene: TRBJ2-7
CDR3 protein: CASSGTGSEQYF
CDR3 DNA: TGTGCCAGCAGTGGGACAGGGTCCGAGCAGTACTTC

V gene: TRBV5-1
clone size: -
D gene: -
J gene: TRBJ2-3
CDR3 protein: CASSLGRATDTQYF
CDR3 DNA: TGCGCCAGCAGCTTGGGCAGGGCGACAGATACGCAGTATTTT

V gene: TRBV9
clone size: -
D gene: -
J gene: TRBJ2-1
CDR3 protein: CASSVGAVSSYNEQFF
CDR3 DNA: TGTGCCAGCAGCGTAGGTGCGGTGAGCTCCTACAATGAGCAGTTCTTC

V gene: TRBV13
clone size: -
D gene: -
J gene: TRBJ1-2
CDR3 protein: CASSLSGDGYTF
CDR3 DNA: TGTGCCAGCAGCTTATCCGGGGATGGCTACACCTTC

V gene: TRBV5-1
clone size: once
D gene: -
J gene: TRBJ2-1
CDR3 protein: CASSRPFKNEQFF
CDR3 DNA: TGCGCCAGCAGCCGTCCCTTTAAAAATGAGCAGTTCTTC